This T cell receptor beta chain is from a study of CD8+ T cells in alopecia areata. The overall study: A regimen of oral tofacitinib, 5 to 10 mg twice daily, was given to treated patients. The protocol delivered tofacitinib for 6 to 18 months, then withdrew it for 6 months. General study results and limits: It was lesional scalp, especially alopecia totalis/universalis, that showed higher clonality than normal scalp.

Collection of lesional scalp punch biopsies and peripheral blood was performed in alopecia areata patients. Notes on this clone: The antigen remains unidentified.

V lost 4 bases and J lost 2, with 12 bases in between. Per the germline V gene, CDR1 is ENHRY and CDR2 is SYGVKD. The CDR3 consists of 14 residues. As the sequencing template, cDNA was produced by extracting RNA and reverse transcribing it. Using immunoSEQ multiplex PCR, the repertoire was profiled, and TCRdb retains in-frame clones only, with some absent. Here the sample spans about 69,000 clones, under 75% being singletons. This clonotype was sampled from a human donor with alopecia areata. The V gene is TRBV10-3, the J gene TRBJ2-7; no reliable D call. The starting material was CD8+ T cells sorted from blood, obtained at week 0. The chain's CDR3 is CAISAQSHPYEQYF. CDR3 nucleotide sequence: TGTGCCATCAGTGCTCAGAGCCATCCCTACGAGCAGTACTTC.